Listed here are 16 T cell receptor beta chains from one sample, sequenced in a study of blood T cell repertoires in COVID-19 (TCRdb year 2020). The library was generated by the immunoSEQ multiplex PCR assay. TCRdb limited this immuneACCESS table to in-frame rearrangements with V and J called. A share of clones is missing; checked studies link under half to unresolved V genes, and the rest is unexplained. For this sample there are about 250,000 clones; about 86% appear just once. Around 8.1% of the sample goes to the ten largest clones. The sequencing input was peripheral blood. These receptors were taken from a man aged 40-49 years with active or convalescent COVID-19.

The V and J genes are TRBV5-1 and TRBJ2-5; 7 nucleotides line up with TRBD2. Germline V gives CDR1 SGHRS, CDR2 YFSETQ. V was clipped by 2 bases and J by 1 base; unmatched bases: 8. This CDR3 contains 16 residues. CDR3 sequence: CASSFYNGLGQETQYF. The CDR3 coding sequence is TGCGCCAGCAGCTTCTATAATGGACTAGGCCAAGAGACCCAGTACTTC.

This clone has a single count. The V gene is TRBV19, the J gene TRBJ1-2, with D possibly TRBD1 on 6 matching bases. The CDR3 contains 15 residues. V was clipped by 5 bases and J by 4 bases, with 17 bases between them. CDR1 is LNHDA and CDR2 is SQIVND in the germline V gene (reference sequence). The CDR3 bases are TGTGCCAGTAGTCTCGGGTCCGCAGGGGCCTATGGCTACACCTTC. It codes for CASSLGSAGAYGYTF.

This clone was recorded only once. CDR3 protein: CASSPLRSSGANSSYEQYF. CDR3 nucleotides: TGTGCCAGCAGCCCCCTGAGGAGTAGCGGGGCTAACAGCTCCTACGAGCAGTACTTC. J is TRBJ2-7 and V is TRBV11-2; 8 bases align to TRBD2. The CDR3 totals 19 residues. Per the germline V gene, CDR1 is SGHAT and CDR2 is FQNNGV. V lost 5 bases to trimming and J lost 0 bases; unmatched junction nucleotides: 18.

V and J are TRBV27 and TRBJ1-6; no clear D. Germline V gene sequence: CDR1 MNHEY, CDR2 SMNVEV (reference sequence). The CDR3 is made up of 15 amino acids. V lost 0 bases to trimming and J lost 8 bases, with 11 bases between them. The CDR3, as DNA: TGTGCCAGCAGTTTATCTACAATCCTTTATTCACCCCTCCACTTT. As protein: CASSLSTILYSPLHF.

The table lists this clone with a count of one. This chain joins TRBV5-1 and TRBJ2-3, with 8 positions matching TRBD2. Trimming removed 1 base from V and 2 bases from J; junction bases left unmatched: 15. The CDR3 consists of 19 residues. Germline CDR1 reads SGHRS; CDR2 reads YFSETQ. The CDR3 reads CASSLFSGAGGTSTDTQYF. DNA for the CDR3: TGCGCCAGCAGCTTGTTTTCCGGGGCGGGAGGCACTTCCACAGATACGCAGTATTTT.

Concerning this clone itself: Other DNA sequences from this sample encode an identical CDR3 as well. This rearrangement joins TRBV5-1 to TRBJ2-3, with no clear D. There are 15 residues in the CDR3. The V and J ends lost 2 bases and 0 bases respectively, with 10 bases between them. Germline V gene data show CDR1 as SGHRS and CDR2 as YFSETQ. The CDR3 DNA reads as TGCGCCAGCAGCTTAGGCGGCAGAAGCACAGATACGCAGTATTTT. This translates into CASSLGGRSTDTQYF.

This clone has just a few counts. J is TRBJ1-2 and V is TRBV4-1, with D perhaps matching TRBD1 (5 bases). The V end lost 1 base, the J end lost 4 bases, and 16 bases lay between the germline ends. Germline CDR1 and CDR2: MGHRA and YSYEKL. The CDR3 is 16 amino acids. DNA for the CDR3: TGCGCCAGCAGCCAAGTCAATTCGCGGGGGACCTATGGCTACACCTTC. It encodes CASSQVNSRGTYGYTF.

A note on this clone: The sample contains more than one DNA sequence encoding this CDR3. This chain links TRBV4-2 with TRBJ2-3, with 7 nucleotides matching TRBD1. The CDR3 has 15 residues. The junction had 3 bases not matched to a gene; V was cut back by 1 base and J by 2 bases. CDR1 is LGHNA, CDR2 YNFKEQ, per germline. Here the CDR3 reads CASSQGDRNTDTQYF. The CDR3 DNA reads as TGTGCCAGCAGCCAAGGGGACAGAAACACAGATACGCAGTATTTT.

This sequence joins TRBV18 and TRBJ1-6, with D maybe TRBD1 (5 bases). V shed 2 bases and J shed 0 bases, with 11 bases lying between them. The CDR3 consists of 17 residues. Germline assignment: CDR1 KGHSH and CDR2 LQKENI. In DNA, the CDR3 is TGTGCCAGCTCACCAATCAGGGTCAGCTCCTATAATTCACCCCTCCACTTT. Its translation is CASSPIRVSSYNSPLHF. Full variable domain (outside the CDR3, taken from reference TRBV18 and TRBJ1-6): NAGVMQNPRHLVRRRGQEARLRCSPMKGHSHVYWYRQLPEEGLKFMVYLQKENIIDESGMPKERFSAEFPKEGPSILRIQQVVRGDSAAYFCASSPIRVSSYNSPLHFGNGTRLTVT.

The genes are TRBV7-9 and TRBJ1-1; 9 nucleotides line up with TRBD1. Germline values: CDR1 SEHNR, CDR2 FQNEAQ (reference sequence). V was pared by 5 bases and J by 4 bases, with 8 bases of the junction left unmatched. The CDR3 runs 15 residues. Here the CDR3 reads CASSPRDRDSTEAFF. In DNA, the CDR3 is TGTGCCAGCAGCCCCCGGGACAGGGACTCCACTGAAGCTTTCTTT.

The chain employs TRBV12-5 and TRBJ1-1, with TRBD1 identical over 8 bases. The V gene end was trimmed by 9 bases and the J gene end by 1 base; junction bases not matched to a gene: 4. The CDR3 spans 13 residues. Germline loops: CDR1 LGHNT, CDR2 FRNRAP. DNA for the CDR3: TGTGCTAGCATCAGGGGGCCGAACACTGAAGCTTTCTTT. Translated, it gives CASIRGPNTEAFF.

The chain carries TRBV6-1 and TRBJ1-3; no clear D. CDR1 MNHNS and CDR2 SASEGT come from the germline V gene. Trimming shortened V by 2 bases and J by 4 bases, and 12 bases separated the two germline ends. The CDR3 totals 15 residues. The CDR3, as DNA: TGTGCCAGCAGTGAAAGGAGGGCACCAGGAAACACCATATATTTT. This translates into CASSERRAPGNTIYF.

This chain joins TRBV11-3 and TRBJ1-1; D may be TRBD1 (5 bases). Trimming took off 3 bases at V and 4 bases at J, with 15 bases between the two ends. CDR1 and CDR2 from the germline V gene are SGHNT and YENEEA. The CDR3 has 15 residues. CDR3 in DNA: TGTGCCAGCAGCTTTCGGCAGGGTGTCGGCACTGAAGCTTTCTTT. Protein: CASSFRQGVGTEAFF.

V usage is TRBV19 and J usage is TRBJ1-1, with TRBD1 matching over 10 bases. Germline lookup yields CDR1 LNHDA and CDR2 SQIVND (reference sequence). J lost 3 bases, V lost 5 bases, and 9 bases had no gene match. This CDR3 comprises 16 residues. CDR3 in DNA: TGTGCCAGTAGTGCTGCGGACAGGGGGAGCTACACTGAAGCTTTCTTT. As protein: CASSAADRGSYTEAFF.

The chain is built from TRBV24-1 and TRBJ2-7, with TRBD1 matching 7 bases. Unmatched junction bases numbered 5, after V lost 10 bases and J lost 0 bases. CDR1 and CDR2 from the germline V gene are KGHDR and SFDVKD. The CDR3 runs to 13 residues. CDR3 bases: TGTGCCACTCTAAGACAGGGCTCCTACGAGCAGTACTTC. It specifies CATLRQGSYEQYF.

This clone was counted a single time. The chain is built from TRBV30 and TRBJ2-2, with D possibly being TRBD1 (5 bases). The V end was cut by 5 bases, the J end by 1 base, with 8 bases between. The CDR3 runs 13 residues. Per germline, CDR1 GTSNPN and CDR2 SVGIG (reference sequence). The DNA for the CDR3 is TGTGCCTGGCATACAGGGAACACCGGGGAGCTGTTTTTT. The encoded protein is CAWHTGNTGELFF.